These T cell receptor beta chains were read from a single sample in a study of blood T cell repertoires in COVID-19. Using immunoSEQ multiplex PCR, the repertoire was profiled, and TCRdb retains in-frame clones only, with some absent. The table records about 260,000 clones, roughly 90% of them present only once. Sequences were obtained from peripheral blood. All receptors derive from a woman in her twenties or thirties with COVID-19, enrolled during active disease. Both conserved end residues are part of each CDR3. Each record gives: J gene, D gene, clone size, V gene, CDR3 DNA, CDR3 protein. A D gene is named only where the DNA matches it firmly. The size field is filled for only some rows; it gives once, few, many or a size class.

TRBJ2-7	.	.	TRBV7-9	TGTGCCAGCAGCTTAGGATTGGAGGCTACTCTTCTCTACGAGCAGTACTTC	CASSLGLEATLLYEQYF
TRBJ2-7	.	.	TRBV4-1	TGCGCCAGCAGCCAAGAAATGGACATCGGCGAGCAGTACTTC	CASSQEMDIGEQYF
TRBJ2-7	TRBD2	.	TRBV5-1	TGCGCCAGCAGCTTGAGTAGCGGGAGCTCCTACGAGCAGTACTTC	CASSLSSGSSYEQYF
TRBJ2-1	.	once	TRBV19	TGTGCCAGTAGTATAGGTCCTAGCGTCGGTGAGCAGTTCTTC	CASSIGPSVGEQFF
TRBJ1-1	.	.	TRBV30	TGTGCCTGGTCCTTGAACTTGGAAGCTTTCTTT	CAWSLNLEAFF
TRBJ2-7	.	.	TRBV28	TGTGCCAGCAGCCCGGGGGCCTACGAGCAGTACTTC	CASSPGAYEQYF
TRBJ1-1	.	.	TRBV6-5	TGTGCCAGCAGTCCTGGGGGCGCTGAAGCTTTCTTT	CASSPGGAEAFF
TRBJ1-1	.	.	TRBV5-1	TGCGCCAGCAGCCCCGGGACTGAGGGTGAAGCTTTCTTT	CASSPGTEGEAFF
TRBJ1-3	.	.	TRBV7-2	TGTGCCAGCAGCTTTTCGAGCTCTGGAAACACCATATATTTT	CASSFSSSGNTIYF
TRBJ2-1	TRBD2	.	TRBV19	TGTGCCAGCAGAGCTGGACTAGCTGGCAATGAGCAGTTCTTC	CASRAGLAGNEQFF
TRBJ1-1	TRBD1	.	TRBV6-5	TGTGCCAGCAGTTCGACAGGGGGAGGGAACACTGAAGCTTTCTTT	CASSSTGGGNTEAFF
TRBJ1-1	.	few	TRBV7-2	TGTGCCAGCAGCGTACAGAGTCGTGAAGCTTTCTTT	CASSVQSREAFF
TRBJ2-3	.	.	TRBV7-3	TGTGCCAGCAGCTTAAATTCGGTAGATACGCAGTATTTT	CASSLNSVDTQYF
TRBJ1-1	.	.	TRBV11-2	TGTGCCAGCAGCCGGGTCCCGCTACTGGCTTTCTTT	CASSRVPLLAFF
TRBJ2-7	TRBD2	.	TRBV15	TGTGCCACCAGCAGAGTTGGGACTAGCGAGCCCGGCGAGCAGTACTTC	CATSRVGTSEPGEQYF
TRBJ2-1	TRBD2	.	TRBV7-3	TGTGCCAGCAGCCAATTTGCTAGCGGGACCGATGAGCAGTTCTTC	CASSQFASGTDEQFF
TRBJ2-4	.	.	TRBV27	TGTGCCAGCAGTTTATTTGGCAGGGGTAGCAAAAACATTCAGTACTTC	CASSLFGRGSKNIQYF
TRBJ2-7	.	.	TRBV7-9	TGTGCCAGCACCCTCGACAGGGAGGACGAGCAGTACTTC	CASTLDREDEQYF
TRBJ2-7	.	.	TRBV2	TGTGCCAGCAGTGAGGGGGGGCGGACCTACGAGCAGTACTTC	CASSEGGRTYEQYF
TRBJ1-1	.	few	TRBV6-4	TGTGCCAGCAGTGTATGGGCGAACACTGAAGCTTTCTTT	CASSVWANTEAFF
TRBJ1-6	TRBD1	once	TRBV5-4	TGTGCCAGCAGCGGGACAGGGGCGAGTTCACCCCTCCACTTT	CASSGTGASSPLHF
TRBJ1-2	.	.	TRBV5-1	TGCGCCAACTATACATTTGCGGGGCTCCCCTATGGCTACACCTTC	CANYTFAGLPYGYTF
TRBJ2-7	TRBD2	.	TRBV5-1	TGCGCCAGCAGCTTGTCCGCGGGAGTCCCCCACGAGCAGTACTTC	CASSLSAGVPHEQYF
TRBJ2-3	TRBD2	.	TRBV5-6	TGTGCCAGCACCCTAGCGGGCACAGATACGCAGTATTTT	CASTLAGTDTQYF
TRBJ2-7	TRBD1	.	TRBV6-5	TGTGCCAGCAGTTACGCGCCCGGACAGGCGTACGAGCAGTACTTC	CASSYAPGQAYEQYF
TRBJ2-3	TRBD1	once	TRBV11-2	TGTGCCAGCAGCTTAGGACAGGGGTACCCCACAGATACGCAGTATTTT	CASSLGQGYPTDTQYF
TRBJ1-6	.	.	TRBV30	TGTGCCTGGAAGGCCGAACGAGGGGGTAATTCACCCCTCCACTTT	CAWKAERGGNSPLHF
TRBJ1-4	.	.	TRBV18	TGTGCCAGCTCAAATCAGGGACTGAATGAAAAACTGTTTTTT	CASSNQGLNEKLFF
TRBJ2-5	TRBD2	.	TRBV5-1	TGCGCCAGCAGCTTGGCCCTAGCGGTACAAGAGACCCAGTACTTC	CASSLALAVQETQYF
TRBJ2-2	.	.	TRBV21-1	TGTGCCAGCAGCAAAAGGGGAGCGGGAGAATTCACCGGGGAGCTGTTTTTT	CASSKRGAGEFTGELFF